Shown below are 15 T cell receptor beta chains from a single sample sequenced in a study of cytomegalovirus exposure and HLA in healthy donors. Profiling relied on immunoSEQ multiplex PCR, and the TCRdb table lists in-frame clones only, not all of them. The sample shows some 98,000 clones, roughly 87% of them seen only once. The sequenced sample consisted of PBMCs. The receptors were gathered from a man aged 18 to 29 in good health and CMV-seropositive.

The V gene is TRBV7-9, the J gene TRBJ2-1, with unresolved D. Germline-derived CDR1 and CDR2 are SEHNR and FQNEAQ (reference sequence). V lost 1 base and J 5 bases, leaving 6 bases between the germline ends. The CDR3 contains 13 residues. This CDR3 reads CASSLVNNNEQFF. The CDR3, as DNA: TGTGCCAGCAGCTTAGTCAACAACAATGAGCAGTTCTTC.

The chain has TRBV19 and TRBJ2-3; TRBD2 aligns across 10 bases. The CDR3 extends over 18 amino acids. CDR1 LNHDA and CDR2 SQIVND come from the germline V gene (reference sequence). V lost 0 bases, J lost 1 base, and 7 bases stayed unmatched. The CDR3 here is CASSIEGTSGTRTDTQYF. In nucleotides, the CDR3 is TGTGCCAGTAGTATAGAAGGTACTAGCGGGACTCGCACAGATACGCAGTATTTT.

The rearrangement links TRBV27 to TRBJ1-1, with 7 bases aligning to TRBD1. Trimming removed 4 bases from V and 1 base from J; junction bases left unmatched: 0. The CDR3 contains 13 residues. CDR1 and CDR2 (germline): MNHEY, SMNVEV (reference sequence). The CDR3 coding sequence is TGTGCCAGCAGTTGGACAGGGAACACTGAAGCTTTCTTT. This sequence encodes CASSWTGNTEAFF.

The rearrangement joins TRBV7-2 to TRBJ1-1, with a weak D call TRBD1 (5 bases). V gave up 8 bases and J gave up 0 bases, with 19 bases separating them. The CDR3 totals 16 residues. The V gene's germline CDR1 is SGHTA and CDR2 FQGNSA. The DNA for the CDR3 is TGTGCCAGCCGCGTCGGGGGTGGTGGAATGAACACTGAAGCTTTCTTT. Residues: CASRVGGGGMNTEAFF.

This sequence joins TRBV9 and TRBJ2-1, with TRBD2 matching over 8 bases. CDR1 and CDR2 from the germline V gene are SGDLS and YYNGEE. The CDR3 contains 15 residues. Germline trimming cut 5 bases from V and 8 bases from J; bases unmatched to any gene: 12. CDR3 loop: CASSKRERGYDEQFF. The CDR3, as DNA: TGTGCCAGCAGTAAGCGGGAGAGAGGTTACGATGAGCAGTTCTTC. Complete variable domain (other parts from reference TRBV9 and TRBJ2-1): DSGVTQTPKHLITATGQRVTLRCSPRSGDLSVYWYQQSLDQGLQFLIQYYNGEERAKGNILERFSAQQFPDLHSELNLSSLELGDSALYFCASSKRERGYDEQFFGPGTRLTVL.

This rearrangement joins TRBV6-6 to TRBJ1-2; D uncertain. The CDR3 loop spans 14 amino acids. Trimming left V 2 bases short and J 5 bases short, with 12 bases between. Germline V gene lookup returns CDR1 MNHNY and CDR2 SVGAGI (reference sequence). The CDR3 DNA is TGTGCCAGCAGTTACGCCGGGGAAGATTATGGCTACACCTTC. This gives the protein CASSYAGEDYGYTF.

This CDR3 reads CASSGDFRVYEQFF. As DNA, the CDR3 is TGTGCCAGCAGTGGGGACTTCAGAGTTTATGAGCAGTTCTTC. The rearrangement joins TRBV9 to TRBJ2-1; weak D call: TRBD2 (6 bases). V dropped 5 bases and J dropped 8 bases, with 17 bases sitting between them. In germline, CDR1 is SGDLS, CDR2 YYNGEE. This CDR3 comprises 14 residues.

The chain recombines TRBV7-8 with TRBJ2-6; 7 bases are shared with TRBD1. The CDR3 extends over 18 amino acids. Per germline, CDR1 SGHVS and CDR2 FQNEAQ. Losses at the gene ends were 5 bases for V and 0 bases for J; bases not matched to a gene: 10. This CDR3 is CASSNRDSHTSGANVLTF. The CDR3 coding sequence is TGTGCCAGCAGCAACAGGGACAGCCATACCTCTGGGGCCAACGTCCTGACTTTC. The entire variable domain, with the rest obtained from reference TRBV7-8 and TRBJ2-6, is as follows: GAGVSQSPRYKVAKRGQDVALRCDPISGHVSLFWYQQALGQGPEFLTYFQNEAQLDKSGLPSDRFFAERPEGSVSTLKIQRTQQEDSAVYLCASSNRDSHTSGANVLTFGAGSRLTVL.

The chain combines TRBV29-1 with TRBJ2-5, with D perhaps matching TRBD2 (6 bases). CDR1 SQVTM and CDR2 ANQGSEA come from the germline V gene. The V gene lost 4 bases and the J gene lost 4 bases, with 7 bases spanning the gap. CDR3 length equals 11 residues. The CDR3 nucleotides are TGCAGCGTTGCACTAGCAGAGACCCAGTACTTC. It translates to CSVALAETQYF.

The CDR3: CASSLRTSGSNNEQFF. The CDR3 DNA reads as TGCGCCAGCAGCCTCCGGACTAGCGGGAGTAACAATGAGCAGTTCTTC. V gene TRBV4-1 combines with J gene TRBJ2-1; 13 positions match TRBD2. Germline loops: CDR1 MGHRA, CDR2 YSYEKL. Trimming at V came to 4 bases and at J to 5 bases, leaving 5 bases not matched to a gene. The CDR3 has 16 amino acids.

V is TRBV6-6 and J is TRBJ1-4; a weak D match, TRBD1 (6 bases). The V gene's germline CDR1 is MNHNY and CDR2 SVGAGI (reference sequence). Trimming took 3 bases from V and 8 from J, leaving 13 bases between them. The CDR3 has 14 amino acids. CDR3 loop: CASSYRQVEEKLFF. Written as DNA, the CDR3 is TGTGCCAGCAGTTATCGACAGGTGGAGGAAAAACTGTTTTTT.

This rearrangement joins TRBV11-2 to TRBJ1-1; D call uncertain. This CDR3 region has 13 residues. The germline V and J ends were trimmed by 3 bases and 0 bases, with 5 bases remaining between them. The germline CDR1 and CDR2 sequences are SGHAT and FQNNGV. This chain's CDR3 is CASSFNMNTEAFF. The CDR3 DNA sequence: TGTGCCAGCAGCTTTAACATGAACACTGAAGCTTTCTTT.

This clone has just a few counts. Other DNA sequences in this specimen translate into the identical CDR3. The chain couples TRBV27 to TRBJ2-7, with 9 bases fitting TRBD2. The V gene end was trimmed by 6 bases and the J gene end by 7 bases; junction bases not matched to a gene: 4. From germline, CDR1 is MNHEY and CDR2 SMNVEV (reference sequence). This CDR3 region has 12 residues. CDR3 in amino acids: CASSLAGREQYF. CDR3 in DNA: TGTGCCAGCAGCCTAGCGGGACGGGAGCAGTACTTC.

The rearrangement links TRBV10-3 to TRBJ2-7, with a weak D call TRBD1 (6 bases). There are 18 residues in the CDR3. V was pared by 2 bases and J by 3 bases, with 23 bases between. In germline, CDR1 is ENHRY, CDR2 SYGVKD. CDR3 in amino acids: CAISENPATPGEGYEQYF. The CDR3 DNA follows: TGTGCCATCAGTGAGAATCCCGCAACGCCAGGGGAAGGCTACGAGCAGTACTTC.

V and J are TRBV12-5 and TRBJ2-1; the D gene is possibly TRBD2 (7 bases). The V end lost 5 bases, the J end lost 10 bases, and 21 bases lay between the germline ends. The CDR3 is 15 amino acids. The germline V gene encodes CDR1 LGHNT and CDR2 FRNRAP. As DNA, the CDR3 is TGTGCTAGTGGTGAATCTAGGGGGGGGCCTGTAGAGCAGTTCTTC. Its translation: CASGESRGGPVEQFF.